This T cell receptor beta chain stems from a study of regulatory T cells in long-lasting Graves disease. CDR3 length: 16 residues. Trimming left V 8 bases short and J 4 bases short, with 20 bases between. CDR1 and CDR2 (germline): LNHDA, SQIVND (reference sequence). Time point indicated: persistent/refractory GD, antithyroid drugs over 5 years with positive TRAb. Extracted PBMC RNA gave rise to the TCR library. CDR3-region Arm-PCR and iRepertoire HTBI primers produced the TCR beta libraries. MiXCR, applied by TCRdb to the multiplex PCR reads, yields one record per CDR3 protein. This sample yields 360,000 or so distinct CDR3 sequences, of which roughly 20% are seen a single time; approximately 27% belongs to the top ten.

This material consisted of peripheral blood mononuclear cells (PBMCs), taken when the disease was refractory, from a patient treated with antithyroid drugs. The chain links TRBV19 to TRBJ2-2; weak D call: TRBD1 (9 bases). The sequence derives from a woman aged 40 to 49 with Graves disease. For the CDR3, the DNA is TGTGCCAGTGAAGCGGGGGACAGGGATGGCACCGGGGAGCTGTTTTTT. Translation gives CASEAGDRDGTGELFF. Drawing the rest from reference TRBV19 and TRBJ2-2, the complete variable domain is DGGITQSPKYLFRKEGQNVTLSCEQNLNHDAMYWYRQDPGQGLRLIYYSQIVNDFQKGDIAEGYSVSREKKESFPLTVTSAQKNPTAFYLCASEAGDRDGTGELFFGEGSRLTVL.